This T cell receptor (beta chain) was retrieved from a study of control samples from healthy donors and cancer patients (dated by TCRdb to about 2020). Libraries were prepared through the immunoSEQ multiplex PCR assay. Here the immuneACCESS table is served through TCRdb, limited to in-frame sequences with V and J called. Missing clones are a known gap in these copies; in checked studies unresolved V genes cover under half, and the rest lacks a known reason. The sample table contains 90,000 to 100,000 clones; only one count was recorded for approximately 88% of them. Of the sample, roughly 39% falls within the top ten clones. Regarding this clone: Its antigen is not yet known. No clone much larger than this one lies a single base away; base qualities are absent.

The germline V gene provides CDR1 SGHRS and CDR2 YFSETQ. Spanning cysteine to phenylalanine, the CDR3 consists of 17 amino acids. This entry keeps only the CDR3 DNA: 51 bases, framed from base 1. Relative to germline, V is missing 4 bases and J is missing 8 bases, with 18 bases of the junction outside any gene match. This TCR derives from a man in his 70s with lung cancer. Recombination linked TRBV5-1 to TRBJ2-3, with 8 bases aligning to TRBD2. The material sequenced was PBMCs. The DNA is TGCGCCAGCAGCCCGGGGGGGACTACCCCCAAAGCGGGTACGCAGTATTTT. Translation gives CASSPGGTTPKAGTQYF.